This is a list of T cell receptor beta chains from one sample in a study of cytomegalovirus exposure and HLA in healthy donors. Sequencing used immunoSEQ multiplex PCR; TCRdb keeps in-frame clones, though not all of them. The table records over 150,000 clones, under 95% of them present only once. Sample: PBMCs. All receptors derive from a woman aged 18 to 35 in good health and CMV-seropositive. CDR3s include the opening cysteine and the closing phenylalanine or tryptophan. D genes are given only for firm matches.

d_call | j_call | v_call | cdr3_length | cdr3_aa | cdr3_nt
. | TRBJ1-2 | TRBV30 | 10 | CASLQGGYTF | TGTGCCTCTCTCCAGGGGGGCTACACCTTC
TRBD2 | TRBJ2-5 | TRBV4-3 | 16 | CASSQDLGTRQETQYF | TGCGCCAGCAGCCAAGATCTAGGGACTAGACAAGAGACCCAGTACTTC
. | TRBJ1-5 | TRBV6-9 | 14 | CASVQGLGNQPQHF | TGTGCCAGCGTCCAGGGGTTAGGTAATCAGCCCCAGCATTTT
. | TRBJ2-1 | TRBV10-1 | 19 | CASSESIEGEPSSYNEQFF | TGCGCCAGCAGTGAGTCCATTGAGGGGGAACCCAGCTCCTACAATGAGCAGTTCTTC
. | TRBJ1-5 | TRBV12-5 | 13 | CASALREGQPQHF | TGTGCTAGTGCCCTCAGGGAGGGTCAGCCCCAGCATTTT
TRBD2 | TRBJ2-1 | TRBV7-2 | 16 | CASSLASGSGYNEQFF | TGTGCCAGCAGCTTGGCTAGCGGGAGTGGCTACAATGAGCAGTTCTTC
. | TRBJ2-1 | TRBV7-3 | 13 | CASSGSVGGEQFF | TGTGCCAGCAGCGGTTCCGTAGGGGGTGAGCAGTTCTTC
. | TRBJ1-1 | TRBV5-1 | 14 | CASSSSGSSDEAFF | TGCGCCAGCAGCTCGAGCGGCAGTTCAGATGAAGCTTTCTTT
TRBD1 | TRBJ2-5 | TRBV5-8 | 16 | CASSLGRTGGAETQYF | TGTGCCAGCAGCTTGGGCCGGACAGGGGGTGCGGAGACCCAGTACTTC
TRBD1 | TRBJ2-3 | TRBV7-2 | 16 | CASSLHGTGSTDTQYF | TGTGCCAGCAGTTTACACGGGACAGGGAGCACAGATACGCAGTATTTT
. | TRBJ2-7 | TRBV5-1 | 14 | CASSLGGSIYEQYF | TGCGCCAGCAGCTTGGGCGGCAGCATCTACGAGCAGTACTTC
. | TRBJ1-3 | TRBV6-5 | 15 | CASSHPGGGAATIYF | TGTGCCAGCAGTCACCCGGGCGGAGGGGCAGCCACCATATATTTT
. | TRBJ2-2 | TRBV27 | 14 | CASNWGGNTGELFF | TGTGCCAGCAACTGGGGCGGGAACACCGGGGAGCTGTTTTTT
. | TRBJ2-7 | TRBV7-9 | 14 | CASSLDLGGYEQYF | TGTGCCAGCAGCTTAGATCTGGGAGGCTACGAGCAGTACTTC